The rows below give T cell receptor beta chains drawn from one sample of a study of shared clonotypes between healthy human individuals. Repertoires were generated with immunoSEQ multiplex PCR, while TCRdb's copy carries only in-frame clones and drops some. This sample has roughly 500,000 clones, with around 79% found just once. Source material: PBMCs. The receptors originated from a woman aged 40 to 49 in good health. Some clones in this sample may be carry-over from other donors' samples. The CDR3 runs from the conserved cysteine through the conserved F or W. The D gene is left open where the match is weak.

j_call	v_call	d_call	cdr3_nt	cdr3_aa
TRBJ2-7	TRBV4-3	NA	TGCGCCAGCAGCCGCGTAGGGGCGGGTACGACCTACGAGCAGTACTTC	CASSRVGAGTTYEQYF
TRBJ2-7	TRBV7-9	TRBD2	TGTGCCAGCACCGTACTAGCGGGAGTAACCTACGAGCAGTACTTC	CASTVLAGVTYEQYF
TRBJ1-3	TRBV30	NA	TGTGCCTGGAGACGGGGCGGGGATGATCCCATATATTTT	CAWRRGGDDPIYF
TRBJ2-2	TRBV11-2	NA	TGTGCCAGCAGCTTATCAGGTTCGAACACCGGGGAGCTGTTTTTT	CASSLSGSNTGELFF
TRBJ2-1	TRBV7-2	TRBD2	TGTGCCAGCAGCGCGGGACTAGTTAGTGCGCAGTTCTTC	CASSAGLVSAQFF
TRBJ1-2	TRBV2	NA	TGTGCCAGCAGTAATGAAGACCTTAACTATGGCTACACCTTC	CASSNEDLNYGYTF
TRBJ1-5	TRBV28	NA	TGTGCCAGCAGCCCACTCAACAGAGATCAGCCCCAGCATTTT	CASSPLNRDQPQHF
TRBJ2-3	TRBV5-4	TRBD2	TGTGCCAGCAGCCCTACTAGCGCGGGCACAGATACGCAGTATTTT	CASSPTSAGTDTQYF
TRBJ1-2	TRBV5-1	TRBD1	TGCGCCAGCAGCTATGGACAGGGAGGCGGCTACACCTTC	CASSYGQGGGYTF
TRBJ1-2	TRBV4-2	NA	TGTGCCAGCAGCCAAGAACCGGACGGGCCGGATGGTAACTATGGCTACACCTTC	CASSQEPDGPDGNYGYTF